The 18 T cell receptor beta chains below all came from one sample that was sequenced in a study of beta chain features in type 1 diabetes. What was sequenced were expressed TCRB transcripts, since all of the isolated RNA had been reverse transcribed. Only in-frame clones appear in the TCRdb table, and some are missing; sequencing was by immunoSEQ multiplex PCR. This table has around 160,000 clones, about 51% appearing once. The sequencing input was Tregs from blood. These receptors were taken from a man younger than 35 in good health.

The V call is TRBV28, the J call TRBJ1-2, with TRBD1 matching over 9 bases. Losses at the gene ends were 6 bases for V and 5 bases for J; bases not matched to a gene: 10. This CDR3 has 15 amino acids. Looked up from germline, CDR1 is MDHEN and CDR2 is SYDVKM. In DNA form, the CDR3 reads TGTGCCAGCAGCACCCTTGGACAGGGGTTATATGGCTACACCTTC. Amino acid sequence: CASSTLGQGLYGYTF.

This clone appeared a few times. The CDR3 DNA reads TGTGCCAGCACCCGGGACAGGGGAGTCACCGGGGAGCTGTTTTTT. Translated, it gives CASTRDRGVTGELFF. The gene calls are TRBV2 and TRBJ2-2; 10 bases are a match to TRBD1. V lost 7 bases, J lost 4 bases, and 6 bases stayed unmatched. Germline V CDR1 and CDR2: SNHLY, FYNNEI. The CDR3 is 15 amino acids.

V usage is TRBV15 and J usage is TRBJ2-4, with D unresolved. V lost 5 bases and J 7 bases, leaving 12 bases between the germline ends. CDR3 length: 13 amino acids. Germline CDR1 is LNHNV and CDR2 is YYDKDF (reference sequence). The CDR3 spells CATSPRAMNIQYF. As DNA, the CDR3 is TGTGCCACCAGCCCCCGCGCTATGAACATTCAGTACTTC. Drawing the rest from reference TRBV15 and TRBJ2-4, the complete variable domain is DAMVIQNPRYQVTQFGKPVTLSCSQTLNHNVMYWYQQKSSQAPKLLFHYYDKDFNNEADTPDNFQSRRPNTSFCFLDIRSPGLGDTAMYLCATSPRAMNIQYFGAGTRLSVL.

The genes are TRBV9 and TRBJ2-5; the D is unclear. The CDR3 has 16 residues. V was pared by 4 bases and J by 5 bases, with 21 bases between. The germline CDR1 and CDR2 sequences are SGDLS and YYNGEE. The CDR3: CASSLPLSGDLETQYF. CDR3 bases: TGTGCCAGCAGCCTACCCTTGTCAGGTGATTTGGAGACCCAGTACTTC.

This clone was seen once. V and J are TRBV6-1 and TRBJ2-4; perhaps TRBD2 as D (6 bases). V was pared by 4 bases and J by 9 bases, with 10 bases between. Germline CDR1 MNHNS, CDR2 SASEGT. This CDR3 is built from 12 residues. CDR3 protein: CASSGHSGIQYF. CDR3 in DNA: TGTGCCAGCAGTGGTCATAGCGGCATTCAGTACTTC.

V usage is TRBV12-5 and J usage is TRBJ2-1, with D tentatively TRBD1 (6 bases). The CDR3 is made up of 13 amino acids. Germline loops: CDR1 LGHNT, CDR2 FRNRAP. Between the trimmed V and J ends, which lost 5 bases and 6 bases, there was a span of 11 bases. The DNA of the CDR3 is TGTGCTAGTGGTCTGGGGGCCTCCAATGAGCAGTTCTTC. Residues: CASGLGASNEQFF. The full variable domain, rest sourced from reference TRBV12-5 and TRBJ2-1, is DARVTQTPRHKVTEMGQEVTMRCQPILGHNTVFWYRQTMMQGLELLAYFRNRAPLDDSGMPKDRFSAEMPDATLATLKIQPSEPRDSAVYFCASGLGASNEQFFGPGTRLTVL.

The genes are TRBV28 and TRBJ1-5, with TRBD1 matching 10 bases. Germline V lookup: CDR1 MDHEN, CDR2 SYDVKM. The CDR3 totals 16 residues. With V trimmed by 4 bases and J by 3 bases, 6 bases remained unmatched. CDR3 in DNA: TGTGCCAGCAGTTCGGGACAGGGGTTTGCCAATCAGCCCCAGCATTTT. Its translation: CASSSGQGFANQPQHF.

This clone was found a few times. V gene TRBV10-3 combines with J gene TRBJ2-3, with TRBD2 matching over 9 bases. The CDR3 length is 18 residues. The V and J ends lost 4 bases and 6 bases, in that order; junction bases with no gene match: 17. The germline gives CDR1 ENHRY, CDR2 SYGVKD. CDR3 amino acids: CAISGDSGRVITLDTQYF. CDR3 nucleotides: TGTGCCATCAGTGGAGATAGCGGGAGAGTCATAACCCTGGATACGCAGTATTTT.

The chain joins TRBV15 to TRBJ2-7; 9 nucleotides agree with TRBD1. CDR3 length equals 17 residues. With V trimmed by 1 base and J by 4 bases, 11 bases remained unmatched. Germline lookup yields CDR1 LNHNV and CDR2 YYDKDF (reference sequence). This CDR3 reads CATSRGLSAQGAYEQYF. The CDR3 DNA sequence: TGTGCCACCAGCAGAGGTTTGTCCGCACAGGGGGCGTACGAGCAGTACTTC.

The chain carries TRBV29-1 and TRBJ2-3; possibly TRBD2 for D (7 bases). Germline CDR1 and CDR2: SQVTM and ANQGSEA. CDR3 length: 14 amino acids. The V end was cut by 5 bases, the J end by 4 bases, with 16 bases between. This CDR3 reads CSVHRGGVPDTQYF. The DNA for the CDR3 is TGCAGCGTTCATCGCGGGGGCGTGCCAGATACGCAGTATTTT.

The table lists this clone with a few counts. The CDR3 is CATATLDRGNQPQHF. The CDR3 DNA sequence: TGTGCCACCGCTACACTGGACAGGGGGAATCAGCCCCAGCATTTT. The V gene is TRBV19, the J gene TRBJ1-5; 10 bases match TRBD1. V shed 10 bases, J shed 4 bases, and the junction held 10 bases outside the gene matches. CDR3 size: 15 residues. CDR1 LNHDA and CDR2 SQIVND come from the germline V gene (reference sequence). Looking up the rest from reference TRBV19 and TRBJ1-5 gives the full variable domain: DGGITQSPKYLFRKEGQNVTLSCEQNLNHDAMYWYRQDPGQGLRLIYYSQIVNDFQKGDIAEGYSVSREKKESFPLTVTSAQKNPTAFYLCATATLDRGNQPQHFGDGTRLSIL.

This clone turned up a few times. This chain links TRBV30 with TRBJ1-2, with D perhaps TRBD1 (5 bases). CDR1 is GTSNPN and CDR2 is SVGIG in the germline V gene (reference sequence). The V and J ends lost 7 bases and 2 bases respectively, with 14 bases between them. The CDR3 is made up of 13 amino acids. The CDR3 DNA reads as TGTGCCTCCTTCGGGGGGGGGAACTATGGCTACACCTTC. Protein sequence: CASFGGGNYGYTF.

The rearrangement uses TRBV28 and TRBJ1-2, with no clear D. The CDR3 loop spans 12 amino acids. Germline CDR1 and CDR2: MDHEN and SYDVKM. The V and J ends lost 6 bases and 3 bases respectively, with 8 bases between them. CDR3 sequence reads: CASSLSDYGYTF. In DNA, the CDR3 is TGTGCCAGCAGCCTCTCGGACTATGGCTACACCTTC.

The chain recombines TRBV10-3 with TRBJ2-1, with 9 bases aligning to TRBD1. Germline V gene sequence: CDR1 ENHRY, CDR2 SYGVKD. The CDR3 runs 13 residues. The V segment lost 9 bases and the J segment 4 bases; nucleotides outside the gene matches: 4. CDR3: CAMRQGDYNEQFF. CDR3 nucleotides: TGTGCCATGAGACAGGGGGATTACAATGAGCAGTTCTTC.

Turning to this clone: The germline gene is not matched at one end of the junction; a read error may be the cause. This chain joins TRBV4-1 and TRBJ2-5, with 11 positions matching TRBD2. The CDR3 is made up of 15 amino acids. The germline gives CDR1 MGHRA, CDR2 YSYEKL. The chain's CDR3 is CASSLAGGFRETQYF. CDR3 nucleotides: TGTGCCAGCAGCCTAGCGGGGGGCTTCCGAGAGACCCAGTACTTC.

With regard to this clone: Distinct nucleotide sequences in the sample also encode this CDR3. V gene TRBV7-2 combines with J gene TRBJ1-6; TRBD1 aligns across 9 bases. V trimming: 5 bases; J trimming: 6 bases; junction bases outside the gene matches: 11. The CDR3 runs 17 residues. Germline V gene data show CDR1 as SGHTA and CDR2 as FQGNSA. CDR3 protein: CASSPPGTGFGNSPLHF. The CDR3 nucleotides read TGTGCCAGCAGCCCCCCCGGGACAGGGTTTGGTAATTCACCCCTCCACTTT.

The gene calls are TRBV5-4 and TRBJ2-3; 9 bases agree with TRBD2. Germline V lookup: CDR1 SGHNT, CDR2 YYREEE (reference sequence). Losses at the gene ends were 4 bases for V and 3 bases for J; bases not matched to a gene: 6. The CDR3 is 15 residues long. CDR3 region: CASSPRLAVTDTQYF. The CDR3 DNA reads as TGTGCCAGCAGCCCCCGACTAGCGGTGACAGATACGCAGTATTTT.

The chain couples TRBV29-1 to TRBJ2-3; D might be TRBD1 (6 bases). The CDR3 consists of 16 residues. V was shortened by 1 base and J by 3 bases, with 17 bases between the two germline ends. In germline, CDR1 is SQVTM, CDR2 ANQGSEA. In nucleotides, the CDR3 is TGCAGCGTTGAAGGGGAACAGGGAAGGTGGACAGATACGCAGTATTTT. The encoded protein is CSVEGEQGRWTDTQYF.